Listed below are T cell receptor beta chains from one sample, sequenced in a study of radiotherapy plus CTLA-4 blockade in lung cancer. TCRdb's copy holds only in-frame clones and misses some; the assay was immunoSEQ multiplex PCR. The sample has about 90,000 clones, over 75% seen once. Material: peripheral blood, obtained from a patient treated with radiotherapy plus ipilimumab. These receptors were taken from a human donor with non-small cell lung cancer that progressed on radiotherapy plus ipilimumab. Each CDR3 is given with its conserved first and last residue. A D gene is named only where the DNA matches it firmly. Size values are once, few and many counts, or a class for expanded clones, and some rows have none.

v_gene	d_gene	abundance	j_gene	CDR3aa	CDR3nt
TRBV28	.	.	TRBJ1-5	CASSPRQGSNQPQHF	TGTGCCAGCAGCCCCCGGCAGGGTTCCAATCAGCCCCAGCATTTT
TRBV4-3	.	once	TRBJ1-1	CASSQFYWDGNTEAFF	TGCGCCAGCAGCCAGTTTTACTGGGACGGGAACACTGAAGCTTTCTTT
TRBV7-6	.	.	TRBJ2-2	CASSLGATLVGELFF	TGTGCCAGCAGCTTAGGGGCTACCCTTGTCGGGGAGCTGTTTTTT
TRBV5-1	.	.	TRBJ1-6	CASSLPQGDSPLHF	TGCGCCAGCAGCTTGCCACAGGGAGATTCACCCCTCCACTTT
TRBV19	TRBD2	once	TRBJ2-1	CASSAGTSGRGGYNEQFF	TGTGCCAGTAGCGCCGGGACTAGCGGGAGGGGGGGGTACAATGAGCAGTTCTTC
TRBV11-3	TRBD1	.	TRBJ1-2	CASSDRGTFYGYTF	TGTGCCAGCAGCGACAGGGGGACATTCTATGGCTACACCTTC
TRBV2	.	few	TRBJ2-2	CASSRRAPGELFF	TGTGCCAGCAGTCGAAGGGCACCCGGGGAGCTGTTTTTT
TRBV5-1	TRBD2	.	TRBJ2-1	CASSSTSGNYNEQFF	TGCGCCAGCAGCTCCACTAGCGGGAACTACAATGAGCAGTTCTTC
TRBV5-1	.	once	TRBJ1-1	CASSREAGAITEAFF	TGCGCCAGCAGCCGAGAAGCAGGGGCAATCACTGAAGCTTTCTTT
TRBV27	.	.	TRBJ1-2	CASREGGLNYGYTF	TGTGCCAGCAGAGAGGGGGGCCTTAACTATGGCTACACCTTC
TRBV6-5	.	.	TRBJ1-2	CASRDGYGYTF	TGTGCCAGCAGGGACGGCTATGGCTACACCTTC
TRBV2	TRBD1	once	TRBJ1-5	CASTLGQSLNQPQHF	TGTGCCAGCACCTTGGGACAGAGCCTCAATCAGCCCCAGCATTTT
TRBV6-4	.	few	TRBJ1-3	CASSDSTPNTIYF	TGTGCCAGCAGTGACTCGACCCCGAACACCATATATTTT
TRBV5-1	.	.	TRBJ1-1	CASSLGLGRAFF	TGCGCCAGCAGCTTGGGGTTGGGCAGGGCTTTCTTT
TRBV19	.	few	TRBJ2-5	CASSISGTQYF	TGTGCCAGTAGTATTTCCGGGACCCAGTACTTC
TRBV7-2	.	.	TRBJ2-3	CASSPRGLLSTDTQYF	TGTGCCAGCAGCCCCAGAGGGCTTCTCAGCACAGATACGCAGTATTTT
TRBV11-2	.	.	TRBJ2-7	CASSLGAHEQYF	TGTGCCAGCAGCTTAGGGGCCCACGAGCAGTACTTC
TRBV10-3	.	few	TRBJ2-7	CAISGDAYEQYF	TGTGCCATCAGTGGGGATGCATACGAGCAGTACTTC
TRBV5-1	TRBD1	.	TRBJ1-6	CASSFEQGGYSPLHF	TGCGCCAGCAGCTTCGAACAGGGGGGATATTCACCCCTCCACTTT
TRBV5-1	TRBD1	.	TRBJ2-3	CASSGTGSTDTQYF	TGCGCCAGCTCCGGGACAGGGAGCACAGATACGCAGTATTTT
TRBV4-1	.	.	TRBJ2-2	CASSQDAGSPIYTGELFF	TGCGCCAGCAGCCAAGATGCCGGTTCCCCGATATACACCGGGGAGCTGTTTTTT
TRBV7-2	.	.	TRBJ1-6	CASSLSGHPDSPLHF	TGTGCCAGCAGCTTAAGTGGACACCCTGATTCACCCCTCCACTTT
TRBV7-9	TRBD1	.	TRBJ1-5	CASSQDRVFNQPQHF	TGTGCCAGCAGCCAAGACAGGGTATTCAATCAGCCCCAGCATTTT
TRBV7-2	.	.	TRBJ2-2	CASIGANTGELFF	TGTGCCAGCATCGGGGCGAACACCGGGGAGCTGTTTTTT
TRBV14	TRBD2	.	TRBJ2-2	CASSQDSREAYTGELFF	TGTGCCAGCAGCCAAGATTCCCGGGAGGCTTACACCGGGGAGCTGTTTTTT
TRBV7-2	.	.	TRBJ2-3	CASRNWDTQYF	TGTGCCAGCAGGAACTGGGATACGCAGTATTTT
TRBV25-1	TRBD1	.	TRBJ1-6	CASSEGDRVGSPLHF	TGTGCCAGCAGTGAAGGGGACAGGGTCGGTTCACCCCTCCACTTT
TRBV6-1	.	.	TRBJ1-5	CASSEEGRVGNQPQHF	TGTGCCAGCAGTGAAGAGGGCAGGGTTGGCAATCAGCCCCAGCATTTT
TRBV7-7	.	.	TRBJ2-2	CASSLDGTPGELFF	TGTGCCAGCAGCTTAGATGGCACACCCGGGGAGCTGTTTTTT
TRBV7-6	TRBD2	.	TRBJ2-7	CASTRTSGSSYEQYF	TGTGCCAGCACCCGGACTAGCGGGAGTTCCTACGAGCAGTACTTC
TRBV2	TRBD1	.	TRBJ2-7	CASSEPGQNPYEQYF	TGTGCCAGCAGTGAACCGGGACAGAACCCCTACGAGCAGTACTTC
TRBV19	TRBD1	.	TRBJ1-1	CASSIIGQGHTEAFF	TGTGCCAGTAGTATCATAGGACAGGGGCACACTGAAGCTTTCTTT
TRBV30	.	.	TRBJ2-2	CAWRRGLDTGELFF	TGTGCCTGGAGGCGGGGGCTGGACACCGGGGAGCTGTTTTTT
TRBV7-2	.	few	TRBJ2-7	CASSPSYEQYF	TGTGCCAGCAGCCCTAGCTACGAGCAGTACTTC
TRBV10-3	.	few	TRBJ2-7	CAMGDRYLNEQYF	TGTGCCATGGGGGACCGATATCTGAACGAGCAGTACTTC
TRBV27	TRBD2	.	TRBJ2-7	CASRRGGAAYEQYF	TGTGCCAGCCGACGGGGGGGAGCGGCCTACGAGCAGTACTTC
TRBV25-1	.	.	TRBJ1-3	CASSGVGGNTIYF	TGTGCCAGCAGTGGGGTAGGTGGAAACACCATATATTTT
TRBV29-1	.	.	TRBJ2-5	CSDTDNTQETQYF	TGCAGCGACACGGACAATACGCAAGAGACCCAGTACTTC
TRBV6-5	.	.	TRBJ1-5	CASSYSGGEGQPQHF	TGTGCCAGCAGTTACTCGGGGGGGGAAGGTCAGCCCCAGCATTTT
TRBV27	.	few	TRBJ1-6	CASSLAPANSPLHF	TGTGCCAGCAGTTTAGCGCCGGCCAATTCACCCCTCCACTTT
TRBV27	.	.	TRBJ1-5	CASSLEGPYQPQHF	TGTGCCAGCAGTTTAGAAGGGCCCTATCAGCCCCAGCATTTT
TRBV30	.	.	TRBJ1-2	CAWREQGVVYGYTF	TGTGCCTGGAGGGAACAGGGAGTGGTCTATGGCTACACCTTC
TRBV27	.	.	TRBJ1-2	CASSSRDVGYGYTF	TGTGCCAGCAGTTCAAGGGACGTTGGCTATGGCTACACCTTC
TRBV6-1	.	.	TRBJ2-7	CASSEFGLSYEQYF	TGTGCCAGCAGTGAATTTGGGCTCTCCTACGAGCAGTACTTC